This TCR beta chain is drawn from a study of OX40 agonist ivuxolimab in advanced cancers. Study conclusions and caveats: The study observed clonal expansion of CD4+ and CD8+ blood T cells by week 6 at 0.1 to 3.0 mg/kg.

Clones were sequenced by immunoSEQ multiplex PCR, and TCRdb holds only the in-frame ones, with some missing. Of around 50,000 clones in the sample, roughly 85% were seen once. The V and J ends lost 1 base and 4 bases respectively, with 2 bases between them. Germline CDR1 reads SGHTA; CDR2 reads FQGNSA. This CDR3 spans 12 amino acids. As to this clone: The antigen is undetermined.

The V call is TRBV7-2, the J call TRBJ1-5; D remains unclear. The sequenced sample was CD4+ or CD8+ T cells sorted from blood, obtained in a trial of the OX40 agonist ivuxolimab. This sequence originates from an adult with an advanced solid tumor such as melanoma, head and neck, liver or kidney cancer. As DNA, the CDR3 is TGTGCCAGCAGCTTAGATAATCAGCCCCAGCATTTT. This encodes CASSLDNQPQHF.